This T cell receptor (beta chain) was recorded in a study of neurological immune-mediated disorders. Study findings and constraints: Across subjects, expanded clones had no CDR3 amino acid sequences in common, pointing to private repertoires in all groups.

The unsorted libraries were generated from a total of 2 million PBMCs, which had been stored in RNAlater at -80 C. Each TCR transcript was tagged with a 10-nucleotide random UMI during 5'RACE. Via MiXCR, TCRdb re-called the 5' RACE reads, giving one row per CDR3 protein. The table includes approximately 37,000 distinct CDR3 sequences, 13% to 15% detected once. By share, this clonotype ranks as medium-sized. Antigen specificity is unknown. Germline V gene lookup returns CDR1 SGHVS and CDR2 FQNEAQ. The CDR3 covers 14 residues. Unmatched junction bases numbered 3, after V lost 5 bases and J lost 0 bases. Specimen: PBMCs. The clonotype was recovered from a woman aged 45-65 years with HTLV-1-associated myelopathy (HAM/TSP). The V call is TRBV7-8, the J call TRBJ1-1, with TRBD1 matching 7 bases. CDR3 amino acids: CASSPGGLNTEAFF. The CDR3 DNA follows: TGTGCCAGCAGCCCAGGGGGTTTGAACACTGAAGCTTTCTTT. Full variable domain (remainder filled in from reference TRBV7-8 and TRBJ1-1): GAGVSQSPRYKVAKRGQDVALRCDPISGHVSLFWYQQALGQGPEFLTYFQNEAQLDKSGLPSDRFFAERPEGSVSTLKIQRTQQEDSAVYLCASSPGGLNTEAFFGQGTRLTVV.